Given below is one TCR beta chain in context. Antigen: not known. The entry originates in a study of T-cell memory formation after mild COVID-19. Notes on the study in general: For second-wave clones that peaked at day 37, SARS-CoV-2 specificity went unverified. Cross-reactive memory seemingly joined, as some responding clones were found in pre-infection memory.

TCRdb reanalysed the 5' RACE reads using MiXCR and keeps one entry per CDR3 protein. This table has approximately 440,000 distinct CDR3 sequences, around 18% appearing once. Germline loops: CDR1 SQVTM, CDR2 ANQGSEA. The trim removed 2 bases at V and 8 bases at J, leaving 7 bases unmatched. The CDR3 loop spans 13 amino acids. This sequence originates from an adult woman who had mild COVID-19 (a few samples of this study predate the infection). Cell type and time point are not known. The sample taken for sequencing was PBMCs or a T cell subset sorted from them (not recorded which). This chain links TRBV29-1 with TRBJ1-2; 8 nucleotides match TRBD1. The chain's CDR3 is CSVERQGAGGYTF. In DNA, the CDR3 is TGCAGCGTTGAAAGGCAGGGGGCCGGAGGCTACACCTTC.